This T cell receptor beta chain was recovered during a study of T cell clonotyping in hematopoietic cell transplantation. General study results and limits: Graft donor and pretransplant recipient Inverse Simpson Index values predicted broader posttransplant TCR diversity.

This table comes from immunoSEQ multiplex PCR, and its TCRdb copy is limited to in-frame clones, with some not included. This table has roughly 15,000 clones, 94% appearing once. Comments on this clone: Its matching antigen is unknown.

Trimming stripped 2 bases from V and 0 bases from J, with 24 bases between. Germline V gene sequence: CDR1 SGHNT, CDR2 YYREEE (reference sequence). The CDR3 totals 20 residues. The clonotype comes from a male patient between 60 and 69 years old who had an allogeneic stem cell transplant from an unrelated donor, so the T cells may come from the graft donor. Some clones in this sample may be carry-over from other donors' samples. Sequencing used PBMCs, obtained 30 days after allogeneic stem cell transplant. The V and J genes are TRBV5-4 and TRBJ1-5, with D possibly matching TRBD1 (5 bases). The CDR3 DNA reads TGTGCCAGCAGCTTCCCCAGGGCGGGGCACTTATTCAATAGCAATCAGCCCCAGCATTTT. Translated: CASSFPRAGHLFNSNQPQHF.